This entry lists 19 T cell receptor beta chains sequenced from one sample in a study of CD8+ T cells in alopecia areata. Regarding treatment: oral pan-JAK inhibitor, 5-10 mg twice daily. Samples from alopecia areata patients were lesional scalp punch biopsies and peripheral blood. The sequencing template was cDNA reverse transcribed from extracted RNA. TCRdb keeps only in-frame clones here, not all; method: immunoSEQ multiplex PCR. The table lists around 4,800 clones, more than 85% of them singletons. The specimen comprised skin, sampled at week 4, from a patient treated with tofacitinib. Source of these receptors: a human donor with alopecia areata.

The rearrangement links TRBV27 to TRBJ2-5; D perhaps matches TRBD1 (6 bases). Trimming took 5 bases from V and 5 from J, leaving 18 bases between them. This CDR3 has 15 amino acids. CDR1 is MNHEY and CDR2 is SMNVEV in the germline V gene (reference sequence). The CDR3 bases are TGTGCCAGCAGTACCTCCCAGGGGTTACAGGAGACCCAGTACTTC. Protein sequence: CASSTSQGLQETQYF.

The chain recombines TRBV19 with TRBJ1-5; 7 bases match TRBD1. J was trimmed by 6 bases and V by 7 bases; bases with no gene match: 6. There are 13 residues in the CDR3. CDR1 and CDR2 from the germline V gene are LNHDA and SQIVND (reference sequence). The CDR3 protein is CASTPGGVQPQHF. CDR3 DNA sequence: TGTGCCAGTACCCCAGGGGGGGTTCAGCCCCAGCATTTT. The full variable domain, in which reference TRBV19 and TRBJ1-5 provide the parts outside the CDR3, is DGGITQSPKYLFRKEGQNVTLSCEQNLNHDAMYWYRQDPGQGLRLIYYSQIVNDFQKGDIAEGYSVSREKKESFPLTVTSAQKNPTAFYLCASTPGGVQPQHFGDGTRLSIL.

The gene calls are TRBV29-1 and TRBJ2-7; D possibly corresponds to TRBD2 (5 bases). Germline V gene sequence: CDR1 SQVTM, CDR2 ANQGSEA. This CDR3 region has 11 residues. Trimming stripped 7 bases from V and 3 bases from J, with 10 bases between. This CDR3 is CSAEEFYEQYF. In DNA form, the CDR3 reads TGCAGCGCGGAGGAATTCTACGAGCAGTACTTC.

The CDR3 nucleotides read TGTGCTAGTGGTTTGGAAACAAATCAGCCCCAGCATTTT. It encodes CASGLETNQPQHF. The genes are TRBV12-5 and TRBJ1-5, with unresolved D. Trimming removed 1 base from V and 4 bases from J, with 5 bases in between. CDR1 and CDR2 (germline): LGHNT, FRNRAP. The CDR3 is made up of 13 amino acids.

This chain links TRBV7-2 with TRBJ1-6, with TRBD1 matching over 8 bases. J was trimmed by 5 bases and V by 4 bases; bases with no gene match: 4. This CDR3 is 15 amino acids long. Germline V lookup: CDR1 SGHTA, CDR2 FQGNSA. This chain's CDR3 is CASSSQTGDNSPLHF. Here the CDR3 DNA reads TGTGCCAGCAGCTCCCAGACAGGGGATAATTCACCCCTCCACTTT.

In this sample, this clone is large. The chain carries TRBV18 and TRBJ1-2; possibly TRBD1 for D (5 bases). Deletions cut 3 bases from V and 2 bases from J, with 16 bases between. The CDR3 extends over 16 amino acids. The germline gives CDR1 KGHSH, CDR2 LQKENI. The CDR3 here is CASSPGGRGINYGYTF. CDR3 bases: TGTGCCAGCTCACCGGGTGGAAGGGGCATAAACTATGGCTACACCTTC.

CDR3 in DNA: TGTGCCAGCAGCCTTTGGGACAGCTACTACACCTTC. Protein product: CASSLWDSYYTF. This chain uses TRBV5-6 with TRBJ1-2, with 7 nucleotides matching TRBD1. The CDR3 length is 12 residues. In germline, CDR1 is SGHDT, CDR2 YYEEEE. With V trimmed by 4 bases and J by 10 bases, 7 bases remained unmatched.

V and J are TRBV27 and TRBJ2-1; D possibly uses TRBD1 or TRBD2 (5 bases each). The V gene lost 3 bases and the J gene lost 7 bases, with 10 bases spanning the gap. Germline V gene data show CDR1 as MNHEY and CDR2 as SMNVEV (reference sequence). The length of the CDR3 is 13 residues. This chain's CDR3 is CASSFEEGNEQFF. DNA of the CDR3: TGTGCCAGCAGTTTTGAAGAGGGGAATGAGCAGTTCTTC.

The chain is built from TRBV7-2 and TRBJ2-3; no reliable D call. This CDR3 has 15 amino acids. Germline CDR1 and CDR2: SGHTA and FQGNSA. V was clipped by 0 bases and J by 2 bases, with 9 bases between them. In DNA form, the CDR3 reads TGTGCCAGCAGCTTAGCCTTGGGGAACACAGATACGCAGTATTTT. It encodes CASSLALGNTDTQYF.

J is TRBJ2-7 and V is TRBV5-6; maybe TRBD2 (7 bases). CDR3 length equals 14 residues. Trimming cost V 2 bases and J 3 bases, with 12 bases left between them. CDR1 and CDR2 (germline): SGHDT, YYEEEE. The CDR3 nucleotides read TGTGCCAGCAGCTTCAGAGGGGGGGGCTACGAGCAGTACTTC. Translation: CASSFRGGGYEQYF.

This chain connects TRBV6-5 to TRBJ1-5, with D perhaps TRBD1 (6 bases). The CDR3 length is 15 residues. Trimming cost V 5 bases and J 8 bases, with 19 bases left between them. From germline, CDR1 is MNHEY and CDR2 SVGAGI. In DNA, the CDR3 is TGTGCCAGCAGTCGAACATCAGGGGTTGGAGAGCCCCAGCATTTT. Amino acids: CASSRTSGVGEPQHF.

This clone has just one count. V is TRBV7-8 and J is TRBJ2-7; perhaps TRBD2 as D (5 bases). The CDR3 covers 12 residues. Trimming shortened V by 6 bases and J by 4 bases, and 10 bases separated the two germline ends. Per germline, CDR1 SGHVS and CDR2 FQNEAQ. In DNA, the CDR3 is TGTGCCAGCAGGGACCCGGGGTACGAGCAGTACTTC. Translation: CASRDPGYEQYF.

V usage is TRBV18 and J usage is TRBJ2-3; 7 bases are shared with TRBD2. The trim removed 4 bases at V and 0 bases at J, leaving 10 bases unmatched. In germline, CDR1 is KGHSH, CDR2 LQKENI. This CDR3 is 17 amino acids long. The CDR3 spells CASSLSAGSTSTDTQYF. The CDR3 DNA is TGTGCCAGCTCACTCTCAGCGGGGAGCACGAGCACAGATACGCAGTATTTT. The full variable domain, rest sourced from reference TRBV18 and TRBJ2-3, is NAGVMQNPRHLVRRRGQEARLRCSPMKGHSHVYWYRQLPEEGLKFMVYLQKENIIDESGMPKERFSAEFPKEGPSILRIQQVVRGDSAAYFCASSLSAGSTSTDTQYFGPGTRLTVL.

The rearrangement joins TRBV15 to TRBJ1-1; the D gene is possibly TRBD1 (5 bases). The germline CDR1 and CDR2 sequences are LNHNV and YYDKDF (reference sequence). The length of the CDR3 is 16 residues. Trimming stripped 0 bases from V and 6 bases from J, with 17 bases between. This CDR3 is CATSRDLGRATPEAFF. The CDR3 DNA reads TGTGCCACCAGCAGAGATTTGGGCAGGGCCACCCCTGAAGCTTTCTTT. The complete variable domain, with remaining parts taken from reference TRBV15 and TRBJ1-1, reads DAMVIQNPRYQVTQFGKPVTLSCSQTLNHNVMYWYQQKSSQAPKLLFHYYDKDFNNEADTPDNFQSRRPNTSFCFLDIRSPGLGDTAMYLCATSRDLGRATPEAFFGQGTRLTVV.

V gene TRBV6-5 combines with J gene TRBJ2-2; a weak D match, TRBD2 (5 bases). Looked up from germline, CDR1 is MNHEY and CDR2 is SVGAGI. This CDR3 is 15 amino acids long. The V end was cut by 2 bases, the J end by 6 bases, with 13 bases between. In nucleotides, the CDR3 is TGTGCCAGCAGTTACCTCGGGGTTGGTGCCGGGGAGCTGTTTTTT. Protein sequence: CASSYLGVGAGELFF.

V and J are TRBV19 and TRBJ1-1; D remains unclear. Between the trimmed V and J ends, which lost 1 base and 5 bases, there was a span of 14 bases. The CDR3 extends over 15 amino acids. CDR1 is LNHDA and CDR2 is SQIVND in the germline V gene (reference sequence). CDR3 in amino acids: CASSIGPGVATEAFF. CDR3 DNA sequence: TGTGCCAGTAGTATAGGACCAGGCGTTGCTACTGAAGCTTTCTTT.

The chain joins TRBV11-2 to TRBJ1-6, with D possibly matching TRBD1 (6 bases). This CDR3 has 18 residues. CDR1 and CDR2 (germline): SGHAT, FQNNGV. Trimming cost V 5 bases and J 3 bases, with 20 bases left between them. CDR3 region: CASSKDRGTKFYNSPLHF. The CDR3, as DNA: TGTGCCAGCAGCAAGGACAGAGGGACGAAATTCTATAATTCACCCCTCCACTTT. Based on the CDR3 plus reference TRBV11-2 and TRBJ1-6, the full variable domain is EAGVAQSPRYKIIEKRQSVAFWCNPISGHATLYWYQQILGQGPKLLIQFQNNGVVDDSQLPKDRFSAERLKGVDSTLKIQPAKLEDSAVYLCASSKDRGTKFYNSPLHFGNGTRLTVT.

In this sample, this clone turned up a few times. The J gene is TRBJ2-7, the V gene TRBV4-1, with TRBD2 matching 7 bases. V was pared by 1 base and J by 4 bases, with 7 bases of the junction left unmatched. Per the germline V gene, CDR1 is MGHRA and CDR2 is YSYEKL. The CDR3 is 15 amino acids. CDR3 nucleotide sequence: TGCGCCAGCAGCCAAGGACAAGCGGGGAGATACGAGCAGTACTTC. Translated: CASSQGQAGRYEQYF.

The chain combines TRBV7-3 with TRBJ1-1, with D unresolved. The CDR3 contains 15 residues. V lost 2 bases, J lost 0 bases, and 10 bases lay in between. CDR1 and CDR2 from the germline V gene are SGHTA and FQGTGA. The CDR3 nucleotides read TGTGCCAGCAGCTTAGAGCGGGTGATGAACACTGAAGCTTTCTTT. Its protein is CASSLERVMNTEAFF.